This T cell receptor beta chain was recorded in a study of blood T cells in healthy people across ages. Germline CDR1 reads DFQATT; CDR2 reads SNEGSKA (reference sequence). The CDR3 extends over 15 amino acids. Between the trimmed V and J ends, which lost 4 bases and 3 bases, there was a span of 16 bases. Primed by a sample-barcoded 5' primer and a J-beta primer mix, a second PCR proceeded for 7 to 11 cycles. MiXCR was run by TCRdb on the 5' RACE reads, yielding one entry per CDR3 protein. The data show about 1.4 million distinct CDR3 sequences, approximately 59% seen once. This receptor was obtained from a man in his late teens or twenties in good health. The chain recombines TRBV20-1 with TRBJ2-1; D possibly corresponds to TRBD1 (6 bases). Sequenced sample: blood. The CDR3 DNA reads TGCAGTGCTATTGAGGGTCAGGGGCACTACAATGAGCAGTTCTTC. It codes for CSAIEGQGHYNEQFF.